The clone carrying this TCR beta chain occurred once. What it recognizes is unknown. This entry comes from a study of OX40 agonist ivuxolimab in advanced cancers. About the study: Patients in dose escalation had liver, melanoma, kidney or head and neck cancers. Cohort: 80% to 85% men, mean age around 55, aged about 20 to 79. Broader study findings: Antigen targets of the expanded peripheral T cells went undetermined. Averaged across samples, CD8+ T cells carried more expanded clones than CD4+ did.

Germline trimming cut 3 bases from V and 4 bases from J; bases unmatched to any gene: 7. The CDR3 runs 16 residues. Germline V lookup: CDR1 LNHDA, CDR2 SQIVND (reference sequence). Profiling relied on immunoSEQ multiplex PCR, and the TCRdb table lists in-frame clones only, not all of them. Of 50,000 or so clones in the sample, 90% to 95% are singletons; the top ten hold roughly 12%. V and J are TRBV19 and TRBJ2-3, with 10 bases fitting TRBD2. This specimen was CD4+ or CD8+ T cells sorted from blood, taken in a trial of the OX40 agonist ivuxolimab. The clonotype originates from an adult with an advanced solid tumor such as melanoma, head and neck, liver or kidney cancer. CDR3 sequence (DNA): TGTGCCAGTAGTATGAGGCCTAGCGGGAGCCCAGATACGCAGTATTTT. It specifies CASSMRPSGSPDTQYF.